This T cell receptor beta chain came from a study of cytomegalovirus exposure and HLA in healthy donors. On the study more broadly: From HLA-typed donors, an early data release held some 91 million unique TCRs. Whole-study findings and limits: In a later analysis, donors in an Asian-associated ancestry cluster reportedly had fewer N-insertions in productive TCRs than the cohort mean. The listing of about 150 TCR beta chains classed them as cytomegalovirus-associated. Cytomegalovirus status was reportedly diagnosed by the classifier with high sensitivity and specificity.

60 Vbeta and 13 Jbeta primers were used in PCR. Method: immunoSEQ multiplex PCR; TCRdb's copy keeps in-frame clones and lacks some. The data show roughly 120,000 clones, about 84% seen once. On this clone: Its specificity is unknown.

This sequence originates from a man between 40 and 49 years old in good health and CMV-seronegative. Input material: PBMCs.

The CDR3 protein is CASSLAWGHTEAFF. The DNA of the CDR3 is TGTGCCAGCAGCTTAGCGTGGGGGCACACTGAAGCTTTCTTT. The chain combines TRBV7-6 with TRBJ1-1, with D perhaps TRBD1 (6 bases). The CDR3 totals 14 residues. The V gene's germline CDR1 is SGHVS and CDR2 FNYEAQ. V dropped 0 bases and J dropped 3 bases, with 8 bases sitting between them.